This entry describes one T cell receptor beta chain. These data are taken from a study of T cell changes during pregnancy in multiple sclerosis. Measured with immunoSEQ multiplex PCR; TCRdb has only the in-frame clones, and not every one. The table shows approximately 90,000 clones, with approximately 90% occurring only once. The CDR3 spans 17 residues. V gave up 4 bases and J gave up 1 base; unmatched junction bases: 6. Per germline, CDR1 SGHRS and CDR2 YFSETQ. Specimen: peripheral blood, collected before pregnancy. This chain links TRBV5-1 with TRBJ2-7, with 15 bases aligning to TRBD2. The sequence came from a female donor with multiple sclerosis, enrolled in a pregnancy study. The CDR3 bases are TGCGCCAGCAGCCCGGGGGGGACTAGCGGGAGGTCCTACGAGCAGTACTTC. It is translated as CASSPGGTSGRSYEQYF. Using reference TRBV5-1 and TRBJ2-7 for the parts outside the CDR3, the full variable domain is KAGVTQTPRYLIKTRGQQVTLSCSPISGHRSVSWYQQTPGQGLQFLFEYFSETQRNKGNFPGRFSGRQFSNSRSEMNVSTLELGDSALYLCASSPGGTSGRSYEQYFGPGTRLTVT.